One and the same sample provided the 21 T cell receptor beta chains below, sequenced in a study of T-cell memory formation after mild COVID-19. TCRdb used MiXCR to reprocess the 5' RACE reads, holding one entry per CDR3 protein. Of roughly 250,000 distinct CDR3 sequences in the sample, about 17% were seen once. Sequenced material: PBMCs or a T cell subset sorted from them (not recorded which). These receptor sequences come from a man aged 18 to 35 who had mild COVID-19 (a few samples of this study predate the infection). Cell type and time point are not known.

The chain carries TRBV11-2 and TRBJ2-3, with 8 bases aligning to TRBD2. This CDR3 has 17 residues. The V and J ends lost 0 bases and 7 bases, in that order; junction bases with no gene match: 12. Per the germline V gene, CDR1 is SGHAT and CDR2 is FQNNGV. The DNA of the CDR3 is TGTGCCAGCAGCTTAGATCTCGTCCGGGGGGGCATGAATACGCAGTATTTT. Residues: CASSLDLVRGGMNTQYF. Looking up the rest from reference TRBV11-2 and TRBJ2-3 gives the full variable domain: EAGVAQSPRYKIIEKRQSVAFWCNPISGHATLYWYQQILGQGPKLLIQFQNNGVVDDSQLPKDRFSAERLKGVDSTLKIQPAKLEDSAVYLCASSLDLVRGGMNTQYFGPGTRLTVL.

This clonotype has more than one count but fewer than ten. V usage is TRBV4-1 and J usage is TRBJ2-1; perhaps D is TRBD1 or TRBD2 (6 bases each). Germline CDR1 reads MGHRA; CDR2 reads YSYEKL. Trimming cost V 3 bases and J 8 bases, with 17 bases left between them. The CDR3 is 15 amino acids. DNA of the CDR3: TGCGCCAGCAGCCAGCAAGGGGGGCGGGGCGATGAGCAGTTCTTC. It yields the protein CASSQQGGRGDEQFF.

The V gene is TRBV4-1, the J gene TRBJ2-2, with TRBD2 as a possible D gene (5 bases). Trimming removed 1 base at V and 3 bases at J, with 12 bases between. From germline, CDR1 is MGHRA and CDR2 YSYEKL. The CDR3 spans 16 residues. CDR3 region: CASSQGRTSYTGELFF. CDR3 nucleotide sequence: TGCGCCAGCAGCCAAGGGAGGACTTCGTACACCGGGGAGCTGTTTTTT.

The chain combines TRBV5-1 with TRBJ2-3; D may be TRBD1 or TRBD2 (6 bases each). Trimming took 1 base from V and 0 from J, leaving 9 bases between them. The germline gives CDR1 SGHRS, CDR2 YFSETQ. The CDR3 runs 15 residues. In DNA form, the CDR3 reads TGCGCCAGCAGCTTGAACGGGGGCAGCACAGATACGCAGTATTTT. Amino acid sequence: CASSLNGGSTDTQYF.

CDR3 in DNA: TGTGCCAGCAGCTTAGCTCCCAGATCTAATGAAAAACTGTTTTTT. It codes for CASSLAPRSNEKLFF. The rearrangement links TRBV7-2 to TRBJ1-4; D unclear. V gave up 0 bases and J gave up 3 bases, with 8 bases separating them. There are 15 residues in the CDR3. Germline V gene data show CDR1 as SGHTA and CDR2 as FQGNSA. The entire variable domain, with the rest obtained from reference TRBV7-2 and TRBJ1-4, is as follows: GAGVSQSPSNKVTEKGKDVELRCDPISGHTALYWYRQSLGQGLEFLIYFQGNSAPDKSGLPSDRFSAERTGGSVSTLTIQRTQQEDSAVYLCASSLAPRSNEKLFFGSGTQLSVL.

In this sample, this clonotype turned up a few times. The V call is TRBV7-2, the J call TRBJ2-3; 9 bases fit TRBD2. Trimming at V came to 5 bases and at J to 0 bases, leaving 12 bases not matched to a gene. The V gene's germline CDR1 is SGHTA and CDR2 FQGNSA. The CDR3 loop spans 18 amino acids. In DNA form, the CDR3 reads TGTGCCAGCAGCCCCGGGACAGCGGGGGGATTTAGCACAGATACGCAGTATTTT. This encodes CASSPGTAGGFSTDTQYF.

The rearrangement links TRBV20-1 to TRBJ1-1; D is uncertain. Germline V gives CDR1 DFQATT, CDR2 SNEGSKA (reference sequence). V dropped 6 bases and J dropped 1 base, with 9 bases sitting between them. This CDR3 comprises 12 residues. The CDR3 protein is CSAANSNTEAFF. DNA for the CDR3: TGCAGTGCCGCTAACTCGAACACTGAAGCTTTCTTT.

The genes are TRBV28 and TRBJ2-7, with 16 bases fitting TRBD2. The CDR3 totals 14 residues. Losses at the gene ends were 10 bases for V and 3 bases for J; bases not matched to a gene: 3. In germline, CDR1 is MDHEN, CDR2 SYDVKM. This CDR3 is CATGTSGGDYEQYV. CDR3 in DNA: TGTGCCACCGGGACTAGCGGGGGGGACTACGAGCAGTACGTC.

In its sample, this clonotype was seen a few times. V usage is TRBV2 and J usage is TRBJ2-1, with 9 bases identical to TRBD2. The CDR3 has 14 amino acids. CDR1 is SNHLY, CDR2 FYNNEI, per germline. Trimming at V came to 4 bases and at J to 3 bases, leaving 1 base not matched to a gene. In DNA form, the CDR3 reads TGTGCCAGCAGTGTGCGGGGGGGCTACAATGAGCAGTTCTTC. This gives the protein CASSVRGGYNEQFF.

This chain uses TRBV12-3 or TRBV12-4 with TRBJ2-5; 7 bases match TRBD1. The V segment lost 5 bases and the J segment 5 bases; nucleotides outside the gene matches: 8. CDR3 size: 14 residues. CDR3 nucleotides: TGTGCCAGCAGTCTCTCGGACAGGAGGGAGACCCAGTACTTC. Protein product: CASSLSDRRETQYF.

This clonotype was seen only a few times. The chain couples TRBV6-1 to TRBJ1-5; 7 bases are a match to TRBD1. The CDR3 covers 12 residues. V shed 8 bases and J 5 bases; nucleotides not matched to a gene: 3. Germline V gene data show CDR1 as MNHNS and CDR2 as SASEGT. This CDR3 is CASADRDQPQHF. The CDR3 DNA reads as TGTGCCAGCGCCGACAGGGATCAGCCCCAGCATTTT.

The chain combines TRBV29-1 with TRBJ2-5; D possibly matches TRBD1 or TRBD2 (6 bases each). The V gene lost 3 bases and the J gene lost 6 bases, with 11 bases spanning the gap. CDR1 is SQVTM, CDR2 ANQGSEA, per germline. The CDR3 sequence is 12 residues long. CDR3 DNA: TGCAGCGTTGATCGGGGGCAGCAGACCCAGTACTTC. It translates to CSVDRGQQTQYF.

The chain links TRBV12-3 or TRBV12-4 to TRBJ2-1; D perhaps matches TRBD2 (6 bases). V lost 8 bases and J lost 0, with 14 bases in between. CDR3 length: 15 amino acids. In DNA, the CDR3 is TGTGCCAGCGGCGGCAGCGGGTACTCCTACAATGAGCAGTTCTTC. Protein sequence: CASGGSGYSYNEQFF.

This clonotype has only a few counts. The CDR3 DNA reads TGCGCCAGCAGCTTGGACCCAGGGAACACCGGGGAGCTGTTTTTT. Its protein is CASSLDPGNTGELFF. The chain employs TRBV5-1 and TRBJ2-2; no clear D. V was trimmed by 0 bases and J by 1 base, leaving 7 bases between them. The CDR3 is made up of 15 amino acids. Germline V gene data show CDR1 as SGHRS and CDR2 as YFSETQ.

V usage is TRBV5-1 and J usage is TRBJ1-2; D possibly corresponds to TRBD1 (5 bases). V lost 0 bases and J 4 bases, leaving 16 bases between the germline ends. CDR3 size: 16 residues. CDR1 and CDR2 (germline): SGHRS, YFSETQ. As DNA, the CDR3 is TGCGCCAGCAGCTTGGTCCTACAGACAGAGCCCTATGGCTACACCTTC. Translated: CASSLVLQTEPYGYTF.

The chain is built from TRBV19 and TRBJ2-3; D gene uncertain. The CDR3 loop spans 15 amino acids. CDR1 and CDR2 (germline): LNHDA, SQIVND (reference sequence). Deletions cut 5 bases from V and 0 bases from J, with 12 bases between. In DNA form, the CDR3 reads TGTGCCAGTAGTGGCACAGAGGCTAGCACAGATACGCAGTATTTT. Residues: CASSGTEASTDTQYF. Based on the CDR3 plus reference TRBV19 and TRBJ2-3, the full variable domain is DGGITQSPKYLFRKEGQNVTLSCEQNLNHDAMYWYRQDPGQGLRLIYYSQIVNDFQKGDIAEGYSVSREKKESFPLTVTSAQKNPTAFYLCASSGTEASTDTQYFGPGTRLTVL.

At least ten counts were recorded for this clonotype. Written as DNA, the CDR3 is TGCAGTGCCCTGGGACAGATGGAGACCCAGTACTTC. It yields the protein CSALGQMETQYF. The chain combines TRBV20-1 with TRBJ2-5, with 7 bases aligning to TRBD1. The CDR3 loop spans 12 amino acids. V lost 6 bases to trimming and J lost 5 bases; unmatched junction nucleotides: 6. Germline lookup yields CDR1 DFQATT and CDR2 SNEGSKA (reference sequence).

This chain connects TRBV19 to TRBJ2-1; D not certain. The CDR3 consists of 14 residues. Germline V gene data show CDR1 as LNHDA and CDR2 as SQIVND (reference sequence). V was clipped by 5 bases and J by 7 bases, with 15 bases between them. CDR3 DNA: TGTGCCAGTAGTTACGTGACCAACGGAAATGAGCAGTTCTTC. It is translated as CASSYVTNGNEQFF. The full variable domain, its missing parts supplied by reference TRBV19 and TRBJ2-1, is DGGITQSPKYLFRKEGQNVTLSCEQNLNHDAMYWYRQDPGQGLRLIYYSQIVNDFQKGDIAEGYSVSREKKESFPLTVTSAQKNPTAFYLCASSYVTNGNEQFFGPGTRLTVL.

This clonotype has a count of ten or more. The V and J genes are TRBV9 and TRBJ2-3; TRBD2 matches 14 bases. Looked up from germline, CDR1 is SGDLS and CDR2 is YYNGEE. Trimming took 3 bases from V and 2 from J; bases not matched to a gene: 8. This CDR3 region has 18 residues. For the CDR3, the DNA is TGTGCCAGCAGCGCCCCCGGGACTAGCGGGGGAATCACAGATACGCAGTATTTT. This sequence encodes CASSAPGTSGGITDTQYF.

The rearrangement links TRBV29-1 to TRBJ2-7; possibly TRBD2 for D (5 bases). This CDR3 contains 12 residues. Germline CDR1 reads SQVTM; CDR2 reads ANQGSEA. V gave up 3 bases and J gave up 3 bases, with 9 bases separating them. The CDR3 nucleotides read TGCAGCGTTGAGGAGGCCAACTACGAGCAGTACTTC. Its translation: CSVEEANYEQYF.

This clonotype was detected ten times or more. The rearrangement joins TRBV5-1 to TRBJ2-7; 10 bases are shared with TRBD2. CDR3 length: 15 residues. CDR1 SGHRS and CDR2 YFSETQ come from the germline V gene. V shed 3 bases, J shed 2 bases, and the junction held 5 bases outside the gene matches. The CDR3 DNA reads TGCGCCAGCAGCTGGGGGACTAGCGAAACCTACGAGCAGTACTTC. Protein product: CASSWGTSETYEQYF.